This TCR beta chain was identified in a study of metastatic and nonmetastatic thyroid tumors. Across the study: Across peripheral blood and tumor or nodule tissue samples taken from malignant and benign thyroid patients, the repertoires were compared with one another.

This clone was seen many times. What it binds is unknown. Among the patients, none had received any treatment before thyroid surgery. This CDR3 is 15 amino acids long. Germline assignment: CDR1 MNHEY and CDR2 SMNVEV (reference sequence). Germline trimming cut 5 bases from V and 2 bases from J; bases unmatched to any gene: 8. Study findings and constraints: As reported, TCR beta diversity in blood and tumor was significantly higher in malignant thyroid tumors than in benign nodules.

The authors' processing: The study took CDR3 differences across clinicopathological groups and made a distant-metastasis classifier for papillary thyroid cancer from them. With MiXCR, TCRdb called clones anew from the PCR reads. The V and J calls were not made by the authors but by TCRdb's processing. The repertoire holds tens of thousands of clones, with roughly 25% as singletons. Sequenced sample: tumor tissue. This chain links TRBV27 with TRBJ2-7; the match to TRBD1 covers 8 bases. The source is a male donor with papillary thyroid cancer or a benign thyroid nodule (not recorded which). Some clones in this sample may be carry-over from other donors' samples. The CDR3 DNA is TGTGCCAGCAGTCCCGGGACAGGCTTGGCCTACGAGCAGTACTTC. It yields the protein CASSPGTGLAYEQYF.